This TCR beta chain emerged from a study of CD8 T cells in ankylosing spondylitis. Overall study results and limits: Researchers reportedly found disease-linked clones significantly enriched in matched ankylosing spondylitis synovial fluid. Blood from ankylosing spondylitis patients appeared to carry a characteristic roughly 8-variant TCR beta motif.

TCRdb processed the 5' RACE reads anew with MiXCR; each CDR3 protein has one entry. The data hold about 42,000 distinct CDR3 sequences, with over 3.5% observed a single time. This CDR3 contains 16 residues. Germline CDR1 and CDR2: SGDLS and YYNGEE. With 5 bases removed from V and 3 bases from J, the gap between germline ends came to 17 bases. Many counts were recorded for this clonotype. Its target is unknown. Sequenced material: blood, either unsorted or a sorted T cell fraction (not recorded which). The TCR sequence derives from a female donor with ankylosing spondylitis or in good health (not recorded which). The V gene is TRBV9, the J gene TRBJ2-2; a possible D gene is TRBD2 (7 bases). In DNA form, the CDR3 reads TGTGCCAGCAGTACAGGGAGGGTACTGTACACCGGGGAGCTGTTTTTT. It yields the protein CASSTGRVLYTGELFF.